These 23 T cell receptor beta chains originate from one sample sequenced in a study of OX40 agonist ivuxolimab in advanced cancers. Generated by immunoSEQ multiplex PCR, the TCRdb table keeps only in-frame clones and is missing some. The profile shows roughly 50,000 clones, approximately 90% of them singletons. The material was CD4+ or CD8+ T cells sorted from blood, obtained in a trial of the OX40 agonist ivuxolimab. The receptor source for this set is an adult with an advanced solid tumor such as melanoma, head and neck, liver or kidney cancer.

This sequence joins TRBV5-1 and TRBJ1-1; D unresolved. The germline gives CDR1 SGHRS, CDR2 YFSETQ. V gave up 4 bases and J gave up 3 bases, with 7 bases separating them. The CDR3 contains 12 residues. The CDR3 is CASSPGHTEAFF. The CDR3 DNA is TGCGCCAGCAGCCCGGGTCACACTGAAGCTTTCTTT.

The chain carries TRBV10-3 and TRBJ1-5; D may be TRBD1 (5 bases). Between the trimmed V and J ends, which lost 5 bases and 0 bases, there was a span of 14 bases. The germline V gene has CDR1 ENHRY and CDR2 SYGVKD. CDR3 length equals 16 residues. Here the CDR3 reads CAISPSGLNSNQPQHF. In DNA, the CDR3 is TGTGCCATCAGTCCCTCGGGACTAAATAGCAATCAGCCCCAGCATTTT.

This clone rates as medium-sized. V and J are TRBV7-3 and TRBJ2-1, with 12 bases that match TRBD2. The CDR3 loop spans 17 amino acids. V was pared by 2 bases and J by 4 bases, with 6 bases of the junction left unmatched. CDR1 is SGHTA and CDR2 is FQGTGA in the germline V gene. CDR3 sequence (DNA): TGTGCCAGCAGCTTATCGCCTAGCGGGAGGGGTTACAATGAGCAGTTCTTC. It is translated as CASSLSPSGRGYNEQFF.

The CDR3 region has the DNA TGCAGCGTTCTCTCCGGACAGGGGGGCTACGAGCAGTACTTC. Translating it yields CSVLSGQGGYEQYF. The chain uses TRBV29-1 and TRBJ2-7; 10 bases are a match to TRBD1. The CDR3 covers 14 residues. Losses at the gene ends were 5 bases for V and 3 bases for J; bases not matched to a gene: 7. The V gene's germline CDR1 is SQVTM and CDR2 ANQGSEA.

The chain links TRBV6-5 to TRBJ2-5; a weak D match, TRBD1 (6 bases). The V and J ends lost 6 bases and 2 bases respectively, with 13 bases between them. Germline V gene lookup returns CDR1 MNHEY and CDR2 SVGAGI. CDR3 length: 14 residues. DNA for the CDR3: TGTGCCAGCAGCCTTGGGACATTGCAAGAGACCCAGTACTTC. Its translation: CASSLGTLQETQYF.

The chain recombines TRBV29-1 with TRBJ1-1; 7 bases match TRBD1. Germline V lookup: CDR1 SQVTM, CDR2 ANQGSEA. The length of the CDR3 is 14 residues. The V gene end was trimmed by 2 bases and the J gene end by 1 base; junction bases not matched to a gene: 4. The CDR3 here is CSVEQDRENTEAFF. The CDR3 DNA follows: TGCAGCGTTGAACAAGACAGGGAGAACACTGAAGCTTTCTTT. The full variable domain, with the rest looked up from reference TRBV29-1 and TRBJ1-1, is SAVISQKPSRDICQRGTSLTIQCQVDSQVTMMFWYRQQPGQSLTLIATANQGSEATYESGFVIDKFPISRPNLTFSTLTVSNMSPEDSSIYLCSVEQDRENTEAFFGQGTRLTVV.

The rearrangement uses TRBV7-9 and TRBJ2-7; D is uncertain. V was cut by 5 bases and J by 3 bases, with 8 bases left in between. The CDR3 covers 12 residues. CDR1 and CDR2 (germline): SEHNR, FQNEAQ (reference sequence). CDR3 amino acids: CASSPEGYEQYF. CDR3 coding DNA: TGTGCCAGCAGCCCCGAAGGCTACGAGCAGTACTTC.

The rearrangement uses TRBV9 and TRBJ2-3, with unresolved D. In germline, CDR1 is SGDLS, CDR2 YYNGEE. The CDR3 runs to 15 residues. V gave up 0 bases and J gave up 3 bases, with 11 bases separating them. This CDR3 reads CASSVEGDETDTQYF. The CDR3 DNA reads TGTGCCAGCAGCGTAGAGGGCGATGAGACAGATACGCAGTATTTT.

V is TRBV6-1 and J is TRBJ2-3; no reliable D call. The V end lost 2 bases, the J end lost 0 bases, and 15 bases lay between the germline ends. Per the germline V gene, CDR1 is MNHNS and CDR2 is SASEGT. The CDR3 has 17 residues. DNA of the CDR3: TGTGCCAGCAGTGAACCAAGGGTGCCGGAGAGCACAGATACGCAGTATTTT. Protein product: CASSEPRVPESTDTQYF.

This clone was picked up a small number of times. The DNA of the CDR3 is TGTGCCAGCAGTGGGGGGGTTGCCGATACGCAGTATTTT. Amino acids: CASSGGVADTQYF. The rearrangement joins TRBV6-4 to TRBJ2-3; possible D gene TRBD2, 6 bases. Germline values: CDR1 MRHNA, CDR2 SNTAGT. The CDR3 runs to 13 residues. V was pared by 4 bases and J by 6 bases, with 11 bases between.

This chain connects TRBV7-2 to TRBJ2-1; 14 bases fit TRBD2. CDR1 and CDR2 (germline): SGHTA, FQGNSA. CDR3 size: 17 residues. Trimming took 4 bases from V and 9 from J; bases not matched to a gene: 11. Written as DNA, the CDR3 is TGTGCCAGCAGCTCCAAGCCCGGGACTAGCGGGAGTAGTGAGCAGTTCTTC. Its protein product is CASSSKPGTSGSSEQFF.

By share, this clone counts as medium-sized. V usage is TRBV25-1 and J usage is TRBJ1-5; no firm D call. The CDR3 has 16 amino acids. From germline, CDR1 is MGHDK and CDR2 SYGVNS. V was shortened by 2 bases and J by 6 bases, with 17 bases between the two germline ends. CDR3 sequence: CASSENRWREGQPQHF. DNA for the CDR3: TGTGCCAGCAGTGAAAACAGATGGCGGGAGGGTCAGCCCCAGCATTTT.

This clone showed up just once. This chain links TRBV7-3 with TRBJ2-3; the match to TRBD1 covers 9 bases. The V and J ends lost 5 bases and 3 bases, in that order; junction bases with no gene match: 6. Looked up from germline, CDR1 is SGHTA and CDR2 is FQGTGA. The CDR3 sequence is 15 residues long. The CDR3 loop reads CASSRTGGPTDTQYF. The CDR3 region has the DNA TGTGCCAGCAGCCGAACAGGGGGCCCTACAGATACGCAGTATTTT.

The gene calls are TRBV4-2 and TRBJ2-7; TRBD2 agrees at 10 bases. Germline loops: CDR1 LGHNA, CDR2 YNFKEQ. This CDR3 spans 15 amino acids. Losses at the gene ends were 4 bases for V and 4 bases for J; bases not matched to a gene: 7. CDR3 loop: CASSPWPSGSYEQYF. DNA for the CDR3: TGTGCCAGCAGCCCGTGGCCTAGCGGGAGTTACGAGCAGTACTTC.

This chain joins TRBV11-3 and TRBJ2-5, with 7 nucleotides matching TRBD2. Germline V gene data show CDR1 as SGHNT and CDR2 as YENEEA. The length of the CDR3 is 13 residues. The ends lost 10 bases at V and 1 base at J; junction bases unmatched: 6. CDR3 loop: CANEAGPQETQYF. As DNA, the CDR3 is TGTGCCAACGAAGCGGGGCCCCAAGAGACCCAGTACTTC.

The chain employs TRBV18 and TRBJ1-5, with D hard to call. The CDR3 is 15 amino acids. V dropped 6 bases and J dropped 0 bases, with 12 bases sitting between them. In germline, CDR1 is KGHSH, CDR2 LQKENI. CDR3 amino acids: CASSPAGNSNQPQHF. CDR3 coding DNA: TGTGCCAGCTCCCCCGCGGGGAATAGCAATCAGCCCCAGCATTTT.

The CDR3 DNA follows: TGTGCCAGCAGCGTAGGTGGGGAGCTGTTTTTT. Translated: CASSVGGELFF. The chain joins TRBV9 to TRBJ2-2; D gene unclear. Germline V gene lookup returns CDR1 SGDLS and CDR2 YYNGEE. The CDR3 consists of 11 residues. V was cut by 0 bases and J by 8 bases, with 2 bases left in between.

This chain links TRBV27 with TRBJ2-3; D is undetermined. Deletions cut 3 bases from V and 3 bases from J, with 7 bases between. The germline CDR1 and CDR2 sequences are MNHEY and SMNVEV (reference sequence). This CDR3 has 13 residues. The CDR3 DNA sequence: TGTGCCAGCAGTTTCGTGTCTACAGATACGCAGTATTTT. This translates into CASSFVSTDTQYF.

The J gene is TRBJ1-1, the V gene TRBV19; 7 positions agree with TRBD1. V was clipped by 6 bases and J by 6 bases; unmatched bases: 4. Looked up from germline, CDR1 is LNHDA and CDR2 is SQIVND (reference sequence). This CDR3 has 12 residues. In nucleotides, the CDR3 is TGTGCCAGTAGCCCGACAGGGCCTGAAGCTTTCTTT. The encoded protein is CASSPTGPEAFF.

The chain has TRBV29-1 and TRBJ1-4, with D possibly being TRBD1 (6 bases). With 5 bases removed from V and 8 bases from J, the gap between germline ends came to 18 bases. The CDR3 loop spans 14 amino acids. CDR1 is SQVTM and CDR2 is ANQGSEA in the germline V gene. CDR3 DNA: TGCAGCGTTCTCTTGGTACAGGGTGGAGAAAAACTGTTTTTT. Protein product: CSVLLVQGGEKLFF.

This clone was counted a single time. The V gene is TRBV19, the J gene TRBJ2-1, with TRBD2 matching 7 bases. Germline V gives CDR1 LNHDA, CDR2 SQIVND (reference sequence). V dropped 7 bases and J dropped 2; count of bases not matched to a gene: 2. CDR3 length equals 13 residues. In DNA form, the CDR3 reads TGTGCCAGTAAAAGCGGGACCTACAATGAGCAGTTCTTC. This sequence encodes CASKSGTYNEQFF.

CDR3 sequence: CASSLEIAGAFTEETQYF. The CDR3 DNA reads as TGTGCCAGCAGCTTAGAGATAGCGGGAGCGTTTACTGAAGAGACCCAGTACTTC. The rearrangement uses TRBV11-2 and TRBJ2-5; TRBD2 matches 9 bases. V lost 0 bases to trimming and J lost 3 bases; unmatched junction nucleotides: 11. This CDR3 has 18 residues. Germline values: CDR1 SGHAT, CDR2 FQNNGV.

In DNA, the CDR3 is TGTGCCAGCAGCGTAGAGGGGCTACCCTACAATGAGCAGTTCTTC. It is translated as CASSVEGLPYNEQFF. The J gene is TRBJ2-1, the V gene TRBV9; tentatively, D is TRBD1 (5 bases). Trimming removed 0 bases at V and 2 bases at J, with 9 bases between. CDR3 length: 15 residues. The germline gives CDR1 SGDLS, CDR2 YYNGEE.